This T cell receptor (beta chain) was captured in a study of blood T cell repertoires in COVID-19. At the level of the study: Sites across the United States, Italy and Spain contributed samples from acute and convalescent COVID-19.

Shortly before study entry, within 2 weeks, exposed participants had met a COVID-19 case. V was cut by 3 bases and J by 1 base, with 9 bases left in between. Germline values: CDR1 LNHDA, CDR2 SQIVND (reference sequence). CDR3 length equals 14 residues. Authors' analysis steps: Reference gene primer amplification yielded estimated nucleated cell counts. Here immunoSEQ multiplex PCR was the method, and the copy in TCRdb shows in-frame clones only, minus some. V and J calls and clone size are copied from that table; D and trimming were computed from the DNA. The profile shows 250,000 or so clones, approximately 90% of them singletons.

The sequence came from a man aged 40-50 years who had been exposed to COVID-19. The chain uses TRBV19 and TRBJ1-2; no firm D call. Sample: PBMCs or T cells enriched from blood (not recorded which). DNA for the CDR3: TGTGCCAGTAGTATGGCAGGAATTAACTATGGCTACACCTTC. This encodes CASSMAGINYGYTF.